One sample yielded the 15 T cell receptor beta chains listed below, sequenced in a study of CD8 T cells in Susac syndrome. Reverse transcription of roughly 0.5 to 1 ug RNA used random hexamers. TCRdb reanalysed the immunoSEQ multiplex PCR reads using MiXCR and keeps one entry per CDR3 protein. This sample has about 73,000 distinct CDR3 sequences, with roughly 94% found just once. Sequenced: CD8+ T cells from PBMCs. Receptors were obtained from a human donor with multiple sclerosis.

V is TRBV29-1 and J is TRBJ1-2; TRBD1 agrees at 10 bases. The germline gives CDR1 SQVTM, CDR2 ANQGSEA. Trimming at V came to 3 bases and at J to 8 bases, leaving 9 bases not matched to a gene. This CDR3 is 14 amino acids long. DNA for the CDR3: TGCAGCGTTGAGAGCCGGGACAGGGGTCCAGGCTACACCTTC. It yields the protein CSVESRDRGPGYTF.

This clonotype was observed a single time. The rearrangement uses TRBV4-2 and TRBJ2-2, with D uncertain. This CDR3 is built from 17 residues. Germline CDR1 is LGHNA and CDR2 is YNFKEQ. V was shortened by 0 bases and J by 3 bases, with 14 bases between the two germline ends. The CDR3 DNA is TGTGCCAGCAGCCAAGATCCGAATGGGATGGACACCGGGGAGCTGTTTTTT. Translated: CASSQDPNGMDTGELFF.

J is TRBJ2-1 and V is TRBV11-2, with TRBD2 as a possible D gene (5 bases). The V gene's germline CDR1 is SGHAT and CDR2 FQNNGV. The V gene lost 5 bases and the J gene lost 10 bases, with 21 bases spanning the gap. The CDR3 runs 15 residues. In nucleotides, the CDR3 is TGTGCCAGCAGCGGAGAACCGTGGAGGCCTGGGGAGCAGTTCTTC. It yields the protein CASSGEPWRPGEQFF.

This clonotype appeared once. CDR3 in amino acids: CASSIWGDTEAFF. CDR3 bases: TGTGCCAGTAGTATCTGGGGGGACACTGAAGCTTTCTTT. This sequence joins TRBV19 and TRBJ1-1, with a possible D match to TRBD1 (5 bases). The CDR3 contains 13 residues. Deletions cut 3 bases from V and 3 bases from J, with 8 bases between. The germline V gene encodes CDR1 LNHDA and CDR2 SQIVND (reference sequence). The full variable domain, completed using reference TRBV19 and TRBJ1-1, is DGGITQSPKYLFRKEGQNVTLSCEQNLNHDAMYWYRQDPGQGLRLIYYSQIVNDFQKGDIAEGYSVSREKKESFPLTVTSAQKNPTAFYLCASSIWGDTEAFFGQGTRLTVV.

This CDR3 reads CASRLTQPPSTDTQYF. CDR3 DNA: TGCGCCAGCAGACTCACCCAACCGCCTAGCACAGATACGCAGTATTTT. The V and J genes are TRBV5-1 and TRBJ2-3; D not certain. The CDR3 has 16 residues. Trimming removed 5 bases at V and 0 bases at J, with 16 bases between. The germline gives CDR1 SGHRS, CDR2 YFSETQ.

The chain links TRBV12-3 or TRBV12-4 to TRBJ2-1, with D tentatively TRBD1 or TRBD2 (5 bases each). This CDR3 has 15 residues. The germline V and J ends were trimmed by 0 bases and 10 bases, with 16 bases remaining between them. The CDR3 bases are TGTGCCAGCAGTTTAGCGTTTGGGGACCTACGGGAGCAGTTCTTC. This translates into CASSLAFGDLREQFF.

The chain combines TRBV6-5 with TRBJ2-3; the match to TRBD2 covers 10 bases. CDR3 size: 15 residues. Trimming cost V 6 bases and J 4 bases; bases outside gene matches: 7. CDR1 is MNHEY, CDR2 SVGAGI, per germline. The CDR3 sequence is CASSLLAGDSDTQYF. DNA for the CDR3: TGTGCCAGCAGCCTTCTAGCGGGAGATTCAGATACGCAGTATTTT.

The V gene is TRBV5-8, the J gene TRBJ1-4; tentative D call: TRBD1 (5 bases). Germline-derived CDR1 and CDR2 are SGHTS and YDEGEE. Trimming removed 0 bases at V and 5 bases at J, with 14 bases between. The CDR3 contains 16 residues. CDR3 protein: CASSLGQQDINEKLFF. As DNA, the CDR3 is TGTGCCAGCAGCTTGGGGCAACAGGACATAAATGAAAAACTGTTTTTT.

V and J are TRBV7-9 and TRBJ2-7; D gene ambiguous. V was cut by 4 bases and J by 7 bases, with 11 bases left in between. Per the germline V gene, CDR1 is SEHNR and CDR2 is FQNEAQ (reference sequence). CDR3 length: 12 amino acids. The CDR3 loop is CASSSLNGEQYF. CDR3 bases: TGTGCCAGCAGCTCCCTCAATGGGGAGCAGTACTTC.

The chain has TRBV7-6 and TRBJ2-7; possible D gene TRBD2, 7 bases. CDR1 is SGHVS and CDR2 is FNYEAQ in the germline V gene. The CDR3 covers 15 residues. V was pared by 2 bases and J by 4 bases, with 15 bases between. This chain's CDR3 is CASSLFRGARYEQYF. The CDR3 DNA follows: TGTGCCAGCAGCTTATTCCGGGGGGCGAGGTACGAGCAGTACTTC.

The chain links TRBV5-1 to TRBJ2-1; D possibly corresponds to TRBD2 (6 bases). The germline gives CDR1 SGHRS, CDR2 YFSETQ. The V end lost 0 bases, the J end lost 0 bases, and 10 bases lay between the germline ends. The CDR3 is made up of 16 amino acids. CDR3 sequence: CASSLGRESSYNEQFF. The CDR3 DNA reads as TGCGCCAGCAGCTTGGGTCGGGAGAGCTCCTACAATGAGCAGTTCTTC.

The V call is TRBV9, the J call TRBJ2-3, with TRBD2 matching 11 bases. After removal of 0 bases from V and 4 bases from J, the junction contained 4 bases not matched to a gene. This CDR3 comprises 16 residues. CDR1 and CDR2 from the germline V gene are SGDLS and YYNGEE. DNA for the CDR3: TGTGCCAGCAGCGTAGTAGCGGGAGGGGCTGCAGATACGCAGTATTTT. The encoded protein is CASSVVAGGAADTQYF.

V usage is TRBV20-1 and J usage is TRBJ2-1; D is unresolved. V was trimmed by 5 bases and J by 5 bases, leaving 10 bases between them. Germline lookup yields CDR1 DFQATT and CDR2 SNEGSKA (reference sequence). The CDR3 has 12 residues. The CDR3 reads CSAGPGDNEQFF. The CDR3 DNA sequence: TGCAGTGCTGGCCCCGGTGACAATGAGCAGTTCTTC.

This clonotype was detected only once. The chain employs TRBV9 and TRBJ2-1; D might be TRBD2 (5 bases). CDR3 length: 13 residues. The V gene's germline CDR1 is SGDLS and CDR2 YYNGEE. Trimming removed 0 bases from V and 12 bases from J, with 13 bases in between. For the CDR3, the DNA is TGTGCCAGCAGCGTAGCTGTAGCCGAGGGGCAGTTCTTC. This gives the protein CASSVAVAEGQFF.

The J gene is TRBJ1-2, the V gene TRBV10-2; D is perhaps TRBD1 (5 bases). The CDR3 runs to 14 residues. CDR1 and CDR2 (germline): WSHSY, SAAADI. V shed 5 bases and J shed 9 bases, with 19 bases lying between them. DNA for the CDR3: TGCGCCAGCAGTCCAACAGGACCTCTTTCAAGCTACACCTTC. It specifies CASSPTGPLSSYTF.